One sample yielded the 2 T cell receptor beta chains listed below, sequenced in a study of cytomegalovirus exposure and HLA in healthy donors. The PCR contained 60 Vbeta and 13 Jbeta primers. Using immunoSEQ multiplex PCR, the repertoire was profiled, and TCRdb retains in-frame clones only, with some absent. With 100,000 to 150,000 clones in the sample, the ten largest clones hold about 2.3%. Sequencing was done on a sample of PBMCs. The receptors were gathered from a man aged 35-49 years in good health and CMV-seronegative.

The CDR3 nucleotides read TGTGCCATCACCCCTAGCGGGGGCTTTAACACCGGGGAGCTGTTTTTT. Its translation: CAITPSGGFNTGELFF. V is TRBV10-3 and J is TRBJ2-2; 10 bases fit TRBD2. CDR3 size: 16 residues. Germline lookup yields CDR1 ENHRY and CDR2 SYGVKD. Unmatched junction bases numbered 7, after V lost 7 bases and J lost 2 bases.

The chain carries TRBV2 and TRBJ2-7; possible D gene TRBD1, 5 bases. The length of the CDR3 is 16 residues. V lost 6 bases, J lost 2 bases, and 20 bases lay in between. Germline assignment: CDR1 SNHLY and CDR2 FYNNEI. CDR3 DNA sequence: TGTGCCAGCAGACGGTTGGGGCCTGAACACCCCTACGAGCAGTACTTC. As protein: CASRRLGPEHPYEQYF.